A selection of T cell receptor beta chains follows, all from one sample in a study of blood T cell repertoires in COVID-19. This table comes from immunoSEQ multiplex PCR, and its TCRdb copy is limited to in-frame clones, with some not included. The sample includes approximately 200,000 clones, around 87% of them seen just once. Sequencing was performed on PBMCs or T cells enriched from blood (not recorded which). These receptors were collected from a woman under 30 in a cohort exposed to, infected with or recovered from COVID-19 (not recorded which). Each CDR3 is given without its conserved first and last residue. Each record gives: V gene, J gene, CDR3 protein.

TRBV19	TRBJ2-2	ACTGEETGELF
TRBV19	TRBJ2-6	ASRPGTSGANVLT
TRBV9	TRBJ2-1	ASSGFGAGVAYNEQF
TRBV18	TRBJ1-5	ASSPTRSLDQPQH
TRBV6-5	TRBJ1-3	ASKRDTVRNTIY
TRBV7-2	TRBJ2-7	ASSLGPQTYEQY
TRBV6-6	TRBJ2-1	ASSSPGLAGAGGYNEQF
TRBV7-9	TRBJ1-4	ASSENAQGFDSEKLF
TRBV7-8	TRBJ1-5	ASSPGAGSGNQPQH
TRBV15	TRBJ1-2	ATSRDQGDYGYT
TRBV9	TRBJ1-2	ASSVAVGAGSNGYT
TRBV11-3	TRBJ2-7	ASSPKRESPYEQY
TRBV28	TRBJ2-3	ASSLYAPRTSGYTDTQY
TRBV6-5	TRBJ2-2	ASSLGTADFTGELF
TRBV18	TRBJ1-3	ASSPGTAGNTIY
TRBV7-3	TRBJ2-3	ASSFLAGIGDTQY
TRBV11-2	TRBJ2-7	ASSRDRLNEQY
TRBV28	TRBJ2-7	ASSLGWRDRGRTYEQY
TRBV19	TRBJ2-1	ASRRLAGEYEQF
TRBV7-9	TRBJ2-5	ASSWTGIETQY
TRBV19	TRBJ2-1	ASRSFGDRAYNEQF
TRBV6-5	TRBJ2-2	ASRLSGYAGELF
TRBV25-1	TRBJ1-2	ASSAGQGRTFGYT
TRBV6-5	TRBJ1-5	ASSSSDQPQH
TRBV7-3	TRBJ2-7	ASSLGTGGNYEQY
TRBV4-1	TRBJ1-5	ASSQNPGTAASNQPQH
TRBV12-3/TRBV12-4	TRBJ1-1	ASRRLGIDEAF
TRBV5-1	TRBJ2-1	ASSLAAGKEQF
TRBV6-5	TRBJ1-1	ASTPPGHLNTEAF
TRBV3-1/TRBV3-2	TRBJ1-6	ASSQEPGQRYNSPLH
TRBV18	TRBJ2-7	ASTGTEGEQY
TRBV25-1	TRBJ2-7	ASSSLAGAYEQY
TRBV7-6	TRBJ2-2	ASSLTAGGSTGELF
TRBV3-1/TRBV3-2	TRBJ1-4	ASSQARQGTKHEKLF
TRBV11-2	TRBJ1-1	ASSFREGTEAF
TRBV7-6	TRBJ2-2	ASSSVTGGLDTGELF
TRBV9	TRBJ2-7	ASSLGTGLSGQY
TRBV21-1	TRBJ1-2	ASSPRDYRNYGYT
TRBV5-6	TRBJ2-4	ASSFGESKNIQY
TRBV28	TRBJ1-5	ASRGTDNQPQH
TRBV3-1/TRBV3-2	TRBJ1-6	ASSQETGTDNSPLH
TRBV2	TRBJ1-3	ATRRQGPGNTIY
TRBV4-1	TRBJ2-5	ASSQQAGNQETQY
TRBV19	TRBJ1-2	ASSLPPGQGAGGYT
TRBV15	TRBJ1-1	ATSRGPGGPEAF
TRBV5-5	TRBJ1-6	ASDRDRGNSPLH
TRBV10-2	TRBJ2-1	ASISPGESSYNEQF
TRBV3-1/TRBV3-2	TRBJ2-1	ASGLYSNEQF
TRBV13	TRBJ2-7	ASSLAPLSGLRRGQY